This entry lists 26 T cell receptor beta chains sequenced from one sample in a study of siplizumab effects on memory and regulatory T cells. The repertoire was sequenced with immunoSEQ multiplex PCR; TCRdb's copy has only in-frame clones and lacks some. Of approximately 100,000 clones listed, more than 85% were seen once; the top ten hold more than 2.5%. The sample was CD4+ T cells sorted from blood. All receptors come from a human donor in good health. Some clones in this sample may be carry-over from other donors' samples.

The CDR3, as DNA: TGTGCCAGCGGACGTAGCGGGAGGGCCGTCAATGAGCAGTTCTTC. Protein: CASGRSGRAVNEQFF. The J gene is TRBJ2-1, the V gene TRBV7-6, with TRBD2 matching over 11 bases. This CDR3 spans 15 amino acids. CDR1 and CDR2 from the germline V gene are SGHVS and FNYEAQ. V gave up 8 bases and J gave up 6 bases; unmatched junction bases: 9.

V gene TRBV20-1 combines with J gene TRBJ2-7, with 9 bases matching TRBD2. The CDR3 has 11 amino acids. The V gene's germline CDR1 is DFQATT and CDR2 SNEGSKA (reference sequence). V was clipped by 6 bases and J by 9 bases; unmatched bases: 6. CDR3 sequence reads: CSAAGGGGQYF. DNA of the CDR3: TGCAGTGCCGCAGGCGGGGGGGGGCAGTACTTC.

In this sample, this clone turned up once. The rearrangement links TRBV5-1 to TRBJ2-3, with 11 bases that match TRBD2. The ends lost 4 bases at V and 5 bases at J; junction bases unmatched: 6. In germline, CDR1 is SGHRS, CDR2 YFSETQ. The CDR3 spans 15 residues. In nucleotides, the CDR3 is TGCGCCAGCAGCATGACTAGCGGGATCTTAGATACGCAGTATTTT. It specifies CASSMTSGILDTQYF. Complete variable domain (other parts from reference TRBV5-1 and TRBJ2-3): KAGVTQTPRYLIKTRGQQVTLSCSPISGHRSVSWYQQTPGQGLQFLFEYFSETQRNKGNFPGRFSGRQFSNSRSEMNVSTLELGDSALYLCASSMTSGILDTQYFGPGTRLTVL.

This clone was seen a single time. The chain joins TRBV19 to TRBJ2-1, with 11 bases fitting TRBD2. Germline assignment: CDR1 LNHDA and CDR2 SQIVND (reference sequence). The ends lost 8 bases at V and 1 base at J; junction bases unmatched: 13. The CDR3 has 18 residues. CDR3 in amino acids: CASSNGGGLADSYNEQFF. Written as DNA, the CDR3 is TGTGCCAGTTCAAACGGGGGGGGACTAGCGGATTCCTACAATGAGCAGTTCTTC.

The chain couples TRBV6-5 to TRBJ2-7, with 11 bases fitting TRBD1. V lost 5 bases to trimming and J lost 7 bases; unmatched junction nucleotides: 10. Germline loops: CDR1 MNHEY, CDR2 SVGAGI. The CDR3 sequence is 15 residues long. CDR3 protein: CASSQYRTGGREQYF. The CDR3 region has the DNA TGTGCCAGCAGTCAATACCGGACAGGGGGCAGGGAGCAGTACTTC.

The gene calls are TRBV7-8 and TRBJ2-7, with D unclear. This CDR3 has 14 amino acids. Trimming removed 2 bases at V and 4 bases at J, with 12 bases between. CDR1 and CDR2 (germline): SGHVS, FQNEAQ. The CDR3 reads CASSLLPGVYEQYF. In DNA form, the CDR3 reads TGTGCCAGCAGCTTACTTCCTGGGGTATACGAGCAGTACTTC.

The V and J genes are TRBV15 and TRBJ2-1; D gene ambiguous. The length of the CDR3 is 13 residues. Germline CDR1 reads LNHNV; CDR2 reads YYDKDF (reference sequence). Trimming took off 1 base at V and 8 bases at J, with 9 bases between the two ends. The CDR3 DNA is TGTGCCACCAGCAGAGTACTATCCGATGAGCAGTTCTTC. It translates to CATSRVLSDEQFF.

The gene calls are TRBV4-1 and TRBJ2-7; D ambiguous. V was clipped by 2 bases and J by 5 bases, with 7 bases between them. Germline V gives CDR1 MGHRA, CDR2 YSYEKL. This CDR3 has 12 residues. CDR3 region: CASSQLQDEQYF. Written as DNA, the CDR3 is TGCGCCAGCAGCCAACTTCAAGACGAGCAGTACTTC.

V gene TRBV4-1 combines with J gene TRBJ2-5; 11 bases fit TRBD2. This CDR3 has 15 residues. Germline trimming cut 6 bases from V and 2 bases from J; bases unmatched to any gene: 5. Germline CDR1 is MGHRA and CDR2 is YSYEKL. The CDR3 loop reads CASRDRLAGQETQYF. The DNA of the CDR3 is TGCGCCAGCAGAGACAGACTAGCGGGGCAAGAGACCCAGTACTTC.

This chain joins TRBV7-9 and TRBJ1-2; no clear D gene. This CDR3 has 16 residues. In germline, CDR1 is SEHNR, CDR2 FQNEAQ (reference sequence). V was shortened by 0 bases and J by 4 bases, with 15 bases between the two germline ends. The CDR3 spells CASSLAFLADSYGYTF. The CDR3 DNA sequence: TGTGCCAGCAGCTTAGCTTTTCTGGCTGATTCCTATGGCTACACCTTC.

This chain connects TRBV5-1 to TRBJ1-3; D gene unclear. Trimming took off 2 bases at V and 0 bases at J, with 6 bases between the two ends. CDR3 length: 14 amino acids. The V gene's germline CDR1 is SGHRS and CDR2 YFSETQ. CDR3 sequence reads: CASSFGNSGNTIYF. Here the CDR3 DNA reads TGCGCCAGCAGCTTTGGAAACTCTGGAAACACCATATATTTT.

The chain links TRBV10-3 to TRBJ2-1; 8 positions agree with TRBD2. This CDR3 comprises 15 residues. Germline CDR1 and CDR2: ENHRY and SYGVKD. The junction had 11 bases not matched to a gene; V was cut back by 7 bases and J by 6 bases. This CDR3 is CAIKPAGLDGNEQFF. In nucleotides, the CDR3 is TGTGCCATCAAGCCTGCGGGACTAGATGGCAATGAGCAGTTCTTC.

The chain is built from TRBV18 and TRBJ1-5; weak D call: TRBD1 (6 bases). Germline V lookup: CDR1 KGHSH, CDR2 LQKENI. V lost 2 bases, J lost 4 bases, and 9 bases lay in between. The length of the CDR3 is 14 residues. The CDR3 reads CASSPGQTNQPQHF. CDR3 DNA: TGTGCCAGCTCACCAGGACAGACTAATCAGCCCCAGCATTTT.

This clone came up once. The V gene is TRBV14, the J gene TRBJ2-5, with D possibly being TRBD1 or TRBD2 (5 bases each). Germline V lookup: CDR1 SGHDN, CDR2 FVKESK. V lost 4 bases to trimming and J lost 5 bases, with 11 bases between them. The CDR3 sequence is 13 residues long. The CDR3 nucleotides read TGTGCCAGCAGCCCGGGGAAGGGGGAGACCCAGTACTTC. Its protein is CASSPGKGETQYF.

This chain connects TRBV11-2 to TRBJ2-1, with 10 bases fitting TRBD1. The CDR3 is made up of 16 amino acids. The germline V gene has CDR1 SGHAT and CDR2 FQNNGV. The ends lost 4 bases at V and 4 bases at J; junction bases unmatched: 7. The DNA for the CDR3 is TGTGCCAGCAGCTCCCTTGACAGGGGGCCATACAATGAGCAGTTCTTC. Its protein product is CASSSLDRGPYNEQFF.

V and J are TRBV7-9 and TRBJ1-6; the match to TRBD1 covers 8 bases. This CDR3 is 14 amino acids long. V was clipped by 7 bases and J by 10 bases; unmatched bases: 9. From germline, CDR1 is SEHNR and CDR2 FQNEAQ (reference sequence). CDR3 bases: TGTGCCAGCACCTCCGGGACAGGAAGATCACCCCTCCACTTT. Amino acid sequence: CASTSGTGRSPLHF.

This rearrangement joins TRBV19 to TRBJ1-1, with TRBD1 identical over 8 bases. V lost 5 bases to trimming and J lost 0 bases; unmatched junction nucleotides: 8. The CDR3 runs 16 residues. The germline CDR1 and CDR2 sequences are LNHDA and SQIVND (reference sequence). The CDR3 DNA is TGTGCCAGTAGTGACAGGGGTGTGGTTATGAACACTGAAGCTTTCTTT. Protein sequence: CASSDRGVVMNTEAFF.

This clone was picked up one time. The chain employs TRBV1 and TRBJ2-3. TRBV1 is a pseudogene locus. CDR3 length: 13 amino acids. DNA for the CDR3: TGCACCAGCCTTTTTAAGAACACAGATACGCAGTATTTT. Protein: CTSLFKNTDTQYF.

V gene TRBV10-3 combines with J gene TRBJ2-6; 12 bases are shared with TRBD2. The length of the CDR3 is 18 residues. Germline lookup yields CDR1 ENHRY and CDR2 SYGVKD. Trimming took 2 bases from V and 0 from J; bases not matched to a gene: 2. The CDR3 DNA is TGTGCCATCAGTGAGACTAGCGGGAGGCCCTCTGGGGCCAACGTCCTGACTTTC. This translates into CAISETSGRPSGANVLTF.

The V gene is TRBV27, the J gene TRBJ2-5; 7 bases are shared with TRBD1. The V gene's germline CDR1 is MNHEY and CDR2 SMNVEV (reference sequence). After removal of 6 bases from V and 2 bases from J, the junction contained 9 bases not matched to a gene. The CDR3 length is 15 residues. CDR3 loop: CASRKVTGYQETQYF. In nucleotides, the CDR3 is TGTGCCAGCAGAAAGGTGACAGGGTATCAAGAGACCCAGTACTTC.

The CDR3 DNA reads as TGTGCCAGCAGCAAAGTATCGCGGAAAGGGTCCTCCTACGAGCAGTACTTC. Residues: CASSKVSRKGSSYEQYF. This chain connects TRBV21-1 to TRBJ2-7. TRBV21-1 is given as a pseudogene. This CDR3 region has 17 residues.

This clone was counted a few times. CDR3 in amino acids: CASSPPPSGTRNYEQYF. The CDR3 bases are TGTGCCAGCTCACCCCCCCCTTCGGGGACTAGAAACTACGAGCAGTACTTC. The rearrangement links TRBV18 to TRBJ2-7, with 8 bases matching TRBD2. The germline V gene has CDR1 KGHSH and CDR2 LQKENI. J was trimmed by 3 bases and V by 3 bases; bases with no gene match: 13. The CDR3 is 17 residues long.

In regard to this clone: At the DNA level, this CDR3 is encoded by other sequences in the same sample as well. The gene calls are TRBV21-1 and TRBJ2-7; no DNA check was done on the table's D call, TRBD2. TRBV21-1 is listed as a pseudogene. The CDR3 covers 14 residues. CDR3 protein: CASSSRKTEYEQYF. The CDR3 nucleotides read TGTGCCAGCAGCTCCCGGAAGACGGAGTACGAGCAGTACTTC.

This chain links TRBV27 with TRBJ2-3; 8 nucleotides match TRBD1. Germline assignment: CDR1 MNHEY and CDR2 SMNVEV (reference sequence). The CDR3 spans 14 residues. The V and J ends lost 6 bases and 9 bases, in that order; junction bases with no gene match: 11. As DNA, the CDR3 is TGTGCCAGCAGCAAGGGACAGGCGGTTGGGACGCAGTATTTT. It codes for CASSKGQAVGTQYF.

The CDR3 region has the DNA TGTGCCAGCAGCTTGGGAGGAGCCAAAAACATTCAGTACTTC. Protein: CASSLGGAKNIQYF. The J gene is TRBJ2-4, the V gene TRBV5-8; D is unresolved. The CDR3 length is 14 residues. Trimming removed 0 bases from V and 0 bases from J, with 4 bases in between. The germline V gene encodes CDR1 SGHTS and CDR2 YDEGEE. Variable domain in full (rest from reference TRBV5-8 and TRBJ2-4): EAGVTQSPTHLIKTRGQQATLRCSPISGHTSVYWYQQALGLGLQFLLWYDEGEERNRGNFPPRFSGRQFPNYSSELNVNALELEDSALYLCASSLGGAKNIQYFGAGTRLSVL.

The V call is TRBV5-6, the J call TRBJ2-3, with TRBD2 matching over 8 bases. Germline V CDR1 and CDR2: SGHDT, YYEEEE. Trimming removed 3 bases from V and 1 base from J; junction bases left unmatched: 4. The CDR3 runs to 15 residues. CDR3 bases: TGTGCCAGCAGCTCAGCGGGAGTAGGCACAGATACGCAGTATTTT. Translating gives CASSSAGVGTDTQYF.